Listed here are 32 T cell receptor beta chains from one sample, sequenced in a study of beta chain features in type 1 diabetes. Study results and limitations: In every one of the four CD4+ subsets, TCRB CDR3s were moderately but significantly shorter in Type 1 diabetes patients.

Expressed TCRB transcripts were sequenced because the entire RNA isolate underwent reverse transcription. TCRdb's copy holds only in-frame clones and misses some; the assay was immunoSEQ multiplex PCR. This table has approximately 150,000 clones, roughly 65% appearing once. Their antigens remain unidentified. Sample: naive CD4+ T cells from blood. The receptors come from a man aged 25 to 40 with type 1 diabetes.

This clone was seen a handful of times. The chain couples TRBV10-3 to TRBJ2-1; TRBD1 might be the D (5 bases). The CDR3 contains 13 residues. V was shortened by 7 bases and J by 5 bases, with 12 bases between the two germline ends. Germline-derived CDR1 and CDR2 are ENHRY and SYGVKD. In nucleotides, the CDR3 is TGTGCCATCAAGGGGATTCAAGACAATGAGCAGTTCTTC. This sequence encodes CAIKGIQDNEQFF.

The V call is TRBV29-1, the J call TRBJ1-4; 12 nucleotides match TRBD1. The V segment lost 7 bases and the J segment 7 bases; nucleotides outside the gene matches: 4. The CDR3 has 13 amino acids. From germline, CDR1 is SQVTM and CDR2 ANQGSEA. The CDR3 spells CSGRDRGREKLFF. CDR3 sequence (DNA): TGCAGCGGCCGGGACAGGGGGCGTGAAAAACTGTTTTTT.

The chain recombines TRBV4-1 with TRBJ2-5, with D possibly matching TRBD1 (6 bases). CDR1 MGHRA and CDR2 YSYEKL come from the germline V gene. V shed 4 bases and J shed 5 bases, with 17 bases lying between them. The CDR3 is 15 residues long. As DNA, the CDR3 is TGCGCCAGCAGCCTAGGACAGTCTACGGAGGAGACCCAGTACTTC. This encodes CASSLGQSTEETQYF.

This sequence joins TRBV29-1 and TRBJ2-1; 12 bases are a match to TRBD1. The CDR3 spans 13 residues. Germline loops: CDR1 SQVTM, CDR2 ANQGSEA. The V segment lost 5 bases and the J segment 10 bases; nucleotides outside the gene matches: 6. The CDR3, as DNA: TGCAGCGTTCTAGGGACAGGGGGCGACGAGCAGTTCTTC. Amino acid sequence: CSVLGTGGDEQFF.

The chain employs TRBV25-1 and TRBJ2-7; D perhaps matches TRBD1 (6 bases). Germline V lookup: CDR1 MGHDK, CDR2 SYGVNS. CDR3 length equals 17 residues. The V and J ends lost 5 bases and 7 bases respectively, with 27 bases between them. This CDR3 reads CASSPPNSGTTGTEQYF. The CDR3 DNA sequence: TGTGCCAGCAGTCCACCAAACTCCGGGACCACAGGGACGGAGCAGTACTTC.

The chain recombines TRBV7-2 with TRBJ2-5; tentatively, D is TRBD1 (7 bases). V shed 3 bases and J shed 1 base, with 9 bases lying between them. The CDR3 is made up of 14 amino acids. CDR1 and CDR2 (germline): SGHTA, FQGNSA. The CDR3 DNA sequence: TGTGCCAGCAGCTTCCAGGGGGGCCAAGAGACCCAGTACTTC. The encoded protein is CASSFQGGQETQYF.

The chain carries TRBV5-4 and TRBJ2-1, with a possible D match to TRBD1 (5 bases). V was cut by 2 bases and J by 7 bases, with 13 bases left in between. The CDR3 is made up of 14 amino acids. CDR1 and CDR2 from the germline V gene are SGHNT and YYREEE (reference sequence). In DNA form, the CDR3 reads TGTGCCAGCAGCTTTGAAGGGGTTGGTAATGAGCAGTTCTTC. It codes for CASSFEGVGNEQFF.

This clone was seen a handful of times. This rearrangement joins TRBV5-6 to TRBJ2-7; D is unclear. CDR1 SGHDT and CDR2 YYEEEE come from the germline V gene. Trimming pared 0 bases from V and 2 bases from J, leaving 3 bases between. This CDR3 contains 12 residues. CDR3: CASSLGAYEQYF. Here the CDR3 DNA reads TGTGCCAGCAGCTTGGGGGCCTACGAGCAGTACTTC.

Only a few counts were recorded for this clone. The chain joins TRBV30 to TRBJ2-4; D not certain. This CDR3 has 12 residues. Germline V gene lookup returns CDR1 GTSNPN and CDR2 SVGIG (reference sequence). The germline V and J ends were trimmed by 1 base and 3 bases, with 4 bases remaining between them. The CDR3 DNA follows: TGTGCCTGGAGTGCAGGCAAAAACATTCAGTACTTC. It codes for CAWSAGKNIQYF.

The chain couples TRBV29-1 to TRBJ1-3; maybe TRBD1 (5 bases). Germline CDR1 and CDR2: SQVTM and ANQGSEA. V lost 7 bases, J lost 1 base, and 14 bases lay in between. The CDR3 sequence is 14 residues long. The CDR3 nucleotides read TGCAGCGCGGCAGGGACGAGGTCTGGAAACACCATATATTTT. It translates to CSAAGTRSGNTIYF. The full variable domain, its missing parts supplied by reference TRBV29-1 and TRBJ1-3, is SAVISQKPSRDICQRGTSLTIQCQVDSQVTMMFWYRQQPGQSLTLIATANQGSEATYESGFVIDKFPISRPNLTFSTLTVSNMSPEDSSIYLCSAAGTRSGNTIYFGEGSWLTVV.

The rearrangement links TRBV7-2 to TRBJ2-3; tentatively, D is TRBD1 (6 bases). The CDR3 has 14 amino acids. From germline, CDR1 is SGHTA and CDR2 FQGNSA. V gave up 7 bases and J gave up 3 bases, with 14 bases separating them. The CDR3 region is CASTFNQGTDTQYF. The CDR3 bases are TGTGCCAGCACCTTCAATCAGGGGACAGATACGCAGTATTTT.

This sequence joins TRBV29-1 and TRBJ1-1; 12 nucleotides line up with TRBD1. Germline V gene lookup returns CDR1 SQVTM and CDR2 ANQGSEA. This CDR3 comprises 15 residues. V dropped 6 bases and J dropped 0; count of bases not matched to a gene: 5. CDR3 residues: CSVAGTGGVNTEAFF. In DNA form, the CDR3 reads TGCAGCGTGGCCGGGACAGGGGGCGTGAACACTGAAGCTTTCTTT.

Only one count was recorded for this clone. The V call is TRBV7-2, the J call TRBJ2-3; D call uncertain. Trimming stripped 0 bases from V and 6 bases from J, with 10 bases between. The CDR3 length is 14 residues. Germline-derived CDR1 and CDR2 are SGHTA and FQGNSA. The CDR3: CASSLAGIADTQYF. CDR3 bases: TGTGCCAGCAGCTTAGCTGGCATCGCGGATACGCAGTATTTT.

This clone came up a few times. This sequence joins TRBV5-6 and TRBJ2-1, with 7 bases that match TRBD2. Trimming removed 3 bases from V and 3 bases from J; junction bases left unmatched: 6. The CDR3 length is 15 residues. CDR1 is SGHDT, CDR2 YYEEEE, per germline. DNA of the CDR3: TGTGCCAGCAGCTCCTCCGGGGGGAGCTACAATGAGCAGTTCTTC. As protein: CASSSSGGSYNEQFF.

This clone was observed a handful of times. CDR3 in amino acids: CSASLVGYTF. The CDR3 nucleotides read TGCAGTGCTAGCCTGGTTGGCTACACCTTC. This chain uses TRBV20-1 with TRBJ1-2; D unresolved. The CDR3 is 10 amino acids. Trimming left V 3 bases short and J 7 bases short, with 6 bases between. Germline CDR1 reads DFQATT; CDR2 reads SNEGSKA (reference sequence).

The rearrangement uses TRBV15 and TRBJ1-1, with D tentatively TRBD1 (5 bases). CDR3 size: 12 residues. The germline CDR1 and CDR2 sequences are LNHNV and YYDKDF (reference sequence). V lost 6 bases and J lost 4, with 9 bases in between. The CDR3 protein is CATRQAGTEAFF. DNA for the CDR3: TGTGCCACCAGACAGGCGGGCACTGAAGCTTTCTTT.

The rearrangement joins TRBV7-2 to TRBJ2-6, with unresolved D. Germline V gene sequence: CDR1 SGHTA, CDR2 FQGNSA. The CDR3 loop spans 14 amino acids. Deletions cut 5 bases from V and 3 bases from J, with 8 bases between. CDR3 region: CASSPRRGANVLTF. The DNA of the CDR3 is TGTGCCAGCAGCCCCAGGCGTGGGGCCAACGTCCTGACTTTC.

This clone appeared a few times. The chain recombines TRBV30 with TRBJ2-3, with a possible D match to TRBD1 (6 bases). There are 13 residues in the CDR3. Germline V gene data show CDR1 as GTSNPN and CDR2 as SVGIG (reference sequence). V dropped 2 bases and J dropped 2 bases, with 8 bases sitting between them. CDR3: CAWSWGPTDTQYF. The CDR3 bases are TGTGCCTGGAGTTGGGGGCCCACAGATACGCAGTATTTT. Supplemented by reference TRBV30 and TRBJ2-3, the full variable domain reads SQTIHQWPATLVQPVGSPLSLECTVEGTSNPNLYWYRQAAGRGLQLLFYSVGIGQISSEVPQNLSASRPQDRQFILSSKKLLLSDSGFYLCAWSWGPTDTQYFGPGTRLTVL.

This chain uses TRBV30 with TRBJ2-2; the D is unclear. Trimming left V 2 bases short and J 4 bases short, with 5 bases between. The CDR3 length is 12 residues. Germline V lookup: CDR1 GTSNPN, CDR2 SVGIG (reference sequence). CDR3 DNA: TGTGCCTGGAGTCTCGGCACCGGGGAGCTGTTTTTT. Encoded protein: CAWSLGTGELFF.

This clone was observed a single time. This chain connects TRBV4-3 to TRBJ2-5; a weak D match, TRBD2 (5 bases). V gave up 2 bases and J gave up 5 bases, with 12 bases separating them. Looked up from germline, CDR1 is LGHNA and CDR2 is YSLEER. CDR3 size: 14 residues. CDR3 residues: CASSQWTEGETQYF. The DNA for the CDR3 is TGCGCCAGCAGCCAATGGACCGAGGGCGAGACCCAGTACTTC.

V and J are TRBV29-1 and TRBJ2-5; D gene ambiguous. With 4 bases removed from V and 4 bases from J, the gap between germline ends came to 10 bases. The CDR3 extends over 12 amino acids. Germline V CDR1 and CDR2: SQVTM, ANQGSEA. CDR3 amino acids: CSVGSFGETQYF. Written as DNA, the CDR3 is TGCAGCGTTGGAAGTTTTGGAGAGACCCAGTACTTC.

The CDR3 protein is CASNRRWVETQYF. The DNA for the CDR3 is TGTGCCAGCAATCGGCGGTGGGTAGAGACCCAGTACTTC. The chain is built from TRBV28 and TRBJ2-5; D not resolved. CDR1 and CDR2 from the germline V gene are MDHEN and SYDVKM. CDR3 length: 13 residues. V was cut by 7 bases and J by 4 bases, with 13 bases left in between.

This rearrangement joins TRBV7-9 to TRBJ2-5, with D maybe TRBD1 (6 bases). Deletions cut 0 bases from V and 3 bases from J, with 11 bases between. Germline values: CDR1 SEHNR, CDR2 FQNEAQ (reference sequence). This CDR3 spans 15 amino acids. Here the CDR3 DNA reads TGTGCCAGCAGCTTAGCTCTCAGGGGTAAAGAGACCCAGTACTTC. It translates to CASSLALRGKETQYF.

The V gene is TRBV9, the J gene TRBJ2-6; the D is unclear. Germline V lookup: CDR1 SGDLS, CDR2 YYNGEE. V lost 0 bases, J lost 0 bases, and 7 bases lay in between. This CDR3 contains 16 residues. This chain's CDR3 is CASSVAVGSGANVLTF. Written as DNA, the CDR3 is TGTGCCAGCAGCGTAGCTGTCGGCTCTGGGGCCAACGTCCTGACTTTC.

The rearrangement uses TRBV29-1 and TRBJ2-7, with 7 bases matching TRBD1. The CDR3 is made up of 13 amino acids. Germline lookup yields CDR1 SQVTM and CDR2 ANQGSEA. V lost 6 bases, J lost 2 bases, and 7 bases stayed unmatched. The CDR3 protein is CSVRDSGTYEQYF. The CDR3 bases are TGCAGCGTCCGGGACAGTGGAACCTACGAGCAGTACTTC.

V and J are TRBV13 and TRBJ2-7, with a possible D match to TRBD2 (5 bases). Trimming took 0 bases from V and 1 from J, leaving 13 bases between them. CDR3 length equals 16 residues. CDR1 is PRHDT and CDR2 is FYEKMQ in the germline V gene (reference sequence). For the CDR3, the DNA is TGTGCCAGCAGCTTAGGAGCGGCTCCAGTTTCCTACGAGCAGTACTTC. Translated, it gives CASSLGAAPVSYEQYF.

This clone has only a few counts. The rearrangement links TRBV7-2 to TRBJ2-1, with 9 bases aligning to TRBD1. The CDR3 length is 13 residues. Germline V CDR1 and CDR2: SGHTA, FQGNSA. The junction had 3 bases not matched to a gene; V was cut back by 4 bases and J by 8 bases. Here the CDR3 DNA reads TGTGCCAGCAGCTGGGACAGGGTTGATGAGCAGTTCTTC. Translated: CASSWDRVDEQFF.

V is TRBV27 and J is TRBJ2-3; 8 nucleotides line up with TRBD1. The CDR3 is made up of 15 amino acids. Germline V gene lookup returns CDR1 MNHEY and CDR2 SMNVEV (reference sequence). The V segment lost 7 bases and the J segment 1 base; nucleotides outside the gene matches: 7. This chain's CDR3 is CASIGRGLGTDTQYF. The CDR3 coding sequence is TGTGCCAGCATCGGCAGGGGGCTAGGCACAGATACGCAGTATTTT.

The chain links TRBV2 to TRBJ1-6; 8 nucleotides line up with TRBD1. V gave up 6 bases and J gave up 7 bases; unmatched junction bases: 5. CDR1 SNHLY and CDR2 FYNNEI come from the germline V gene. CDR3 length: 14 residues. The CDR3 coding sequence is TGTGCCAGCAGCCAGGGGGCCGGCAATTCACCCCTCCACTTT. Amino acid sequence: CASSQGAGNSPLHF. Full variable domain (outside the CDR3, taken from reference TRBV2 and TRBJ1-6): EPEVTQTPSHQVTQMGQEVILRCVPISNHLYFYWYRQILGQKVEFLVSFYNNEISEKSEIFDDQFSVERPDGSNFTLKIRSTKLEDSAMYFCASSQGAGNSPLHFGNGTRLTVT.

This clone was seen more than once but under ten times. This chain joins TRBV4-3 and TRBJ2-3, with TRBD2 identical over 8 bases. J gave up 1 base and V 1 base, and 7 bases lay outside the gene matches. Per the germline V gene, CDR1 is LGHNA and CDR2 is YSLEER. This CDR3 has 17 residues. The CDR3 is CASSQVWAAGGTDTQYF. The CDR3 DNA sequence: TGCGCCAGCAGCCAAGTCTGGGCAGCGGGGGGCACAGATACGCAGTATTTT.

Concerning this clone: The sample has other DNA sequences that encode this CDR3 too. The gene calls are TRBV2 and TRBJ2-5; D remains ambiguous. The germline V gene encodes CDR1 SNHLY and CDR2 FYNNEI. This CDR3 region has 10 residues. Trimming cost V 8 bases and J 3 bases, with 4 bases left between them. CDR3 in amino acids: CASREETQYF. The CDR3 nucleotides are TGTGCCAGCCGCGAAGAGACCCAGTACTTC.

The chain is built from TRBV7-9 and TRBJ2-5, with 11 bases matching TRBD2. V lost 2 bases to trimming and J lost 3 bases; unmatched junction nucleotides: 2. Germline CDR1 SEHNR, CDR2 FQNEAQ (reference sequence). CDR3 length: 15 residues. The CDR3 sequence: CASSLTLAGEETQYF. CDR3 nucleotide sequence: TGTGCCAGCAGCTTAACACTAGCGGGGGAAGAGACCCAGTACTTC.